These T cell receptor beta chains were read from a single sample in a study of beta chain features in type 1 diabetes. Repertoires were generated with immunoSEQ multiplex PCR, while TCRdb's copy carries only in-frame clones and drops some. The sample has more than 300,000 clones; roughly 12% are singletons. The sample consisted of naive CD4+ T cells from blood. Receptor source: a man younger than 35 in good health. The CDR3 runs from the conserved cysteine through the conserved F or W. D genes are given only for firm matches. Clone size is given for some rows only: seen once, a few or many times, or a class if the clone is expanded.

clone_size j_call d_call v_call cdr3_nt cdr3_aa
few TRBJ2-3 TRBD2 TRBV9 TGTGCCAGCAGCTCCGAACGGGGGGGCCTCGGTACGCAGTATTTT CASSSERGGLGTQYF
- TRBJ1-2 TRBD1 TRBV9 TGTGCCAGCAGCGTGACCGCGGGACAGGGTAACTATGGCTACACCTTC CASSVTAGQGNYGYTF
- TRBJ2-7 - TRBV11-2 TGTGCCAGCAGCCTCTCCGAGCAGTACTTC CASSLSEQYF
- TRBJ1-4 - TRBV7-9 TGTGCCAGCAGCTCGTGGCGGGGGGCGGGTGAAAAACTGTTTTTT CASSSWRGAGEKLFF
- TRBJ1-5 - TRBV30 TGTGCCTGGAGTTTTGGAGGCAATCAGCCCCAGCATTTT CAWSFGGNQPQHF
- TRBJ1-6 - TRBV6-1 TGTGCCAGCAGTGTGCCGCGGTTGAATTCACCCCTCCACTTT CASSVPRLNSPLHF
few TRBJ2-1 - TRBV19 TGTGCCAGTAGTATAGGTACTTACAATGAGCAGTTCTTC CASSIGTYNEQFF
few TRBJ2-3 - TRBV15 TGTGCCACCAGCGAGGGACTGGTGAGCACAGATACGCAGTATTTT CATSEGLVSTDTQYF
- TRBJ2-2 TRBD2 TRBV9 TGTGCCAGCAGCGTAGCGGGGGGGCTCACCGGGGAGCTGTTTTTT CASSVAGGLTGELFF
- TRBJ2-5 TRBD2 TRBV28 TGTGCCAGCAGTCCGATTAGCGGGGGGGTCTTTCTTCGCCAAGAGACCCAGTACTTC CASSPISGGVFLRQETQYF
- TRBJ2-7 TRBD1 TRBV19 TGTGCCAGTAGTATAGGATGGGACAGCTACGAGCAGTACTTC CASSIGWDSYEQYF
few TRBJ1-1 TRBD1 TRBV11-2 TGTGCCAGCAGCCGGGGGACAGGGAACACTGAAGCTTTCTTT CASSRGTGNTEAFF
- TRBJ2-7 - TRBV28 TGTGCCAGCAGTGACAGGAAGCAGTACTTC CASSDRKQYF
- TRBJ2-7 TRBD1 TRBV6-1 TGTGCCAGCAGTCAGTCCGGGACAGGGGCCTACGAGCAGTACTTC CASSQSGTGAYEQYF
few TRBJ2-1 TRBD2 TRBV14 TGTGCCAGCAGCCAAGAATGGGAGAGTAGCGGGAGGGCCACGCAGTTCTTC CASSQEWESSGRATQFF
few TRBJ1-5 - TRBV6-6 TGTGCCAGCTCGACAGAGCATCAGCCCCAGCATTTT CASSTEHQPQHF
- TRBJ1-4 TRBD1 TRBV5-4 TGTGCCAGCAGTGCAACAGGGGCAACTAATGAAAAACTGTTTTTT CASSATGATNEKLFF
- TRBJ2-1 TRBD1 TRBV7-2 TGTGCCAGCAAAAAAATCGGGGACAGCCAGTTCTTC CASKKIGDSQFF
- TRBJ2-1 - TRBV30 TGTGCCTGGTCTAGCCATGAGCAGTTCTTC CAWSSHEQFF
- TRBJ2-2 TRBD1 TRBV19 TGTGCCAGTAGGGTGGACAGGGGACGGACCGGGGAGCTGTTTTTT CASRVDRGRTGELFF
few TRBJ2-5 TRBD1 TRBV7-3 TGTGCCAGCAGCCCTGGGGACAGGAGAGAGACCCAGTACTTC CASSPGDRRETQYF
few TRBJ2-1 TRBD1 TRBV19 TGTGCCAGTAGTCGGGACAGCTTTGGGAAGCAGTTCTTC CASSRDSFGKQFF
- TRBJ2-5 TRBD2 TRBV5-1 TGCGCCAGCAGCTTGAATAGCGGGAGTGAGACCCAGTACTTC CASSLNSGSETQYF
few TRBJ1-2 - TRBV28 TGTGCCAGCAGTTTGTCCGGGACTAACTATGGCTACACCTTC CASSLSGTNYGYTF
- TRBJ2-3 - TRBV7-6 TGTGCCAGCAGCTCCGCAGTAGGGGGACCCACAGATACGCAGTATTTT CASSSAVGGPTDTQYF
few TRBJ1-1 - TRBV6-4 TGTGCCAGCAGTGACTCGGCAGGGGAGCGCACTGAAGCTTTCTTT CASSDSAGERTEAFF
few TRBJ2-1 TRBD2 TRBV4-3 TGCGCCAGCAGCCGGATAACTAGCGGTTACTACAATGAGCAGTTCTTC CASSRITSGYYNEQFF
few TRBJ2-5 TRBD1 TRBV2 TGTGCCATCCCAACAGGGGGCTTGGAGACCCAGTACTTC CAIPTGGLETQYF
- TRBJ1-2 TRBD1 TRBV28 TGTGCCAGCGGATCGACAGGGGAGGGTCATGGCTACACCTTC CASGSTGEGHGYTF
- TRBJ1-5 - TRBV4-2 TGTGCCAGCAGCCAGTTTTTACGAGGCTTTAGCAATCAGCCCCAGCATTTT CASSQFLRGFSNQPQHF
few TRBJ2-1 TRBD1 TRBV30 TGTGCCTGGAGTAGGGGACAGGGGGAAGGTGAGCAGTTCTTC CAWSRGQGEGEQFF
few TRBJ2-1 - TRBV30 TGTGCCTGGCTAGGGGCAGACAATGAGCAGTTCTTC CAWLGADNEQFF
few TRBJ2-1 - TRBV6-6 TGTGCCAGCAGACCCCAGAACAATGAGCAGTTCTTC CASRPQNNEQFF
- TRBJ1-5 - TRBV7-9 TGTGCCAGCAGCTTAGCAGGGGGAAGTCAGCCCCAGCATTTT CASSLAGGSQPQHF
few TRBJ2-5 TRBD1 TRBV29-1 TGCAGCGTTTATATTGGAGGGACAGGGAAGGGAGAGACCCAGTACTTC CSVYIGGTGKGETQYF
few TRBJ2-1 - TRBV12-2 TGTGCAAGTCGCGGAGCGGGTGTGCTCAGCTACAATGAGCAGTTCTTC CASRGAGVLSYNEQFF
- TRBJ2-7 TRBD2 TRBV11-2 TGTGCCAGCAGCTCGGAGCGGGGTGGATCCTACGAGCAGTACTTC CASSSERGGSYEQYF
- TRBJ1-2 TRBD1 TRBV4-3 TGCGCCAGCAGCCCAGACCGGGGACAGATGGGCTACACCTTC CASSPDRGQMGYTF
- TRBJ2-5 - TRBV15 TGTGCCACCAGCAGAGACAGGGGTTCGGAGACCCAGTACTTC CATSRDRGSETQYF
few TRBJ2-3 - TRBV19 TGTGCCAGTACCACTAGTTACCCCTACACAGATACGCAGTATTTT CASTTSYPYTDTQYF
few TRBJ2-5 - TRBV7-9 TGTGCCAGCAGCTTAGTTCAGCGATTAGACCAAGAGACCCAGTACTTC CASSLVQRLDQETQYF
- TRBJ2-2 - TRBV2 TGTGCCAGCAAGGATAGGAGGGCCGCAGGCGGGACCGGGGAGCTGTTTTTT CASKDRRAAGGTGELFF